This T cell receptor beta chain was identified during a study of beta chain features in type 1 diabetes. Study-wide findings and caveats: Amplification by PCR could prefer shorter templates, with the same effect in patients and controls. Individuals with type 1 diabetes displayed fewer insertions and more deletions at VDJ junctions.

On this clone itself: Its antigen remains unknown.

V lost 0 bases to trimming and J lost 4 bases, with 13 bases between them. This CDR3 is built from 15 residues. Germline V gene sequence: CDR1 SGHNT, CDR2 YYREEE (reference sequence). The study reverse transcribed the entire isolated RNA, so it sequenced expressed TCRB transcripts. Profiling relied on immunoSEQ multiplex PCR, and the TCRdb table lists in-frame clones only, not all of them. This table holds around 350,000 clones, 10% to 15% found once. CD45RO/CCR7/CD25/CD127/CD95/CD27 sorting isolated CD4+ naive, central memory, regulatory and stem cell-like memory cells. Once sorted, every population was more than 98% pure.

The rearrangement links TRBV5-4 to TRBJ2-5; a weak D match, TRBD2 (5 bases). Input material: naive CD4+ T cells from blood. This receptor was identified in a man between 18 and 29 years old in good health. CDR3 DNA sequence: TGTGCCAGCAGCTTGGGTCGGTCGCGGGTAGAGACCCAGTACTTC. Amino acids: CASSLGRSRVETQYF. Full variable domain (remainder filled in from reference TRBV5-4 and TRBJ2-5): ETGVTQSPTHLIKTRGQQVTLRCSSQSGHNTVSWYQQALGQGPQFIFQYYREEENGRGNFPPRFSGLQFPNYSSELNVNALELDDSALYLCASSLGRSRVETQYFGPGTRLLVL.